This T cell receptor (beta chain) stems from a study of blood T cell repertoires in COVID-19. V was clipped by 5 bases and J by 11 bases; unmatched bases: 5. The germline gives CDR1 SEHNR, CDR2 FQNEAQ (reference sequence). This CDR3 comprises 12 residues. Clones were read by immunoSEQ multiplex PCR, and TCRdb kept only the in-frame ones, dropping some. The data contain 200,000 to 250,000 clones, about three quarters of them singletons. The chain recombines TRBV7-9 with TRBJ1-2; 10 nucleotides match TRBD1. The sequencing input was peripheral blood. The clonotype was recovered from a woman between 70 and 85 years old with acute or convalescent COVID-19. The chain's CDR3 is CASSLTGGPYTF. In DNA, the CDR3 is TGTGCCAGCAGCCTGACAGGGGGCCCTTACACCTTC.